The sequence of this TCR beta chain was determined in a study of T cell repertoires in cytomegalovirus infection. TCRdb itself ran the reads through MiXCR, one entry per CDR3 protein. The repertoire consists of around 900,000 distinct CDR3 sequences, with around 32% occurring once and the leading ten covering around an eighth. In this sample, this clonotype turned up many times. Its antigen is not known. The sample consisted of cultured CD8+ T cells from PBMCs, taken from culture after CMV antigen stimulation. The TCR comes from a human donor in good health (CMV status not recorded). Some clones in this sample may be carry-over from other donors' samples.

CDR3 in amino acids: CASSILTSSYNEQFF. The CDR3 nucleotides read TGTGCCAGCAGCATCTTAACGAGCTCCTACAATGAGCAGTTCTTC. V gene TRBV11-2 combines with J gene TRBJ2-1; no reliable D call. V was shortened by 5 bases and J by 0 bases, with 11 bases between the two germline ends. Germline CDR1 SGHAT, CDR2 FQNNGV. The CDR3 runs to 15 residues.